The subject of this entry is one T cell receptor beta chain. Its target is unknown. The sample originates from a study of OX40 agonist ivuxolimab in advanced cancers. Findings and limits, study-wide: The study observed clonal expansion of CD4+ and CD8+ blood T cells by week 6 at 0.1 to 3.0 mg/kg. Expanded clones tended on average to be more numerous among CD8+ T cells than CD4+.

Only in-frame clones appear in the TCRdb table, and some are missing; sequencing was by immunoSEQ multiplex PCR. The sample yields 65,000 to 95,000 clones, roughly four fifths seen once. Trimming removed 5 bases from V and 3 bases from J, with 16 bases in between. There are 15 residues in the CDR3. Germline CDR1 SNHLY, CDR2 FYNNEI. This receptor was taken from an adult with an advanced solid tumor such as melanoma, head and neck, liver or kidney cancer. The V gene is TRBV2, the J gene TRBJ1-1; a possible D gene is TRBD1 (5 bases). The sample consisted of CD4+ or CD8+ T cells sorted from blood, taken in a trial of the OX40 agonist ivuxolimab. DNA for the CDR3: TGTGCCAGCAGTCGATCACAGGCGTGGGACACTGAAGCTTTCTTT. It translates to CASSRSQAWDTEAFF.